This T cell receptor (beta chain) derives from a study of Graves' ophthalmopathy and Graves' hyperthyroidism. This clonotype was seen at least ten times. The antigen is undetermined. Transcripts of RNA were the source for amplifying TCR beta CDR3 regions. HTBI-primed RT-PCR formed the first round, and a multiplex PCR formed the second. TCRdb reanalysed the multiplex PCR reads using MiXCR and keeps one entry per CDR3 protein. The sample carries 350,000 to 400,000 distinct CDR3 sequences, roughly 15% recorded once. Study results and limitations: Sensitivity of approximately 88% and specificity of about 84% were achieved when a 13-signature model separated ophthalmopathy from stable hyperthyroidism. Blood also harbored most expanded thyroid clonotypes above 0.001 frequency.

The germline V gene encodes CDR1 MGHDK and CDR2 SYGVNS. This CDR3 region has 13 residues. V lost 9 bases and J lost 5; bases outside the gene matches: 7. This sequence was found in a woman aged 18-35 years with stable Graves' hyperthyroidism. This chain uses TRBV25-1 with TRBJ2-7; TRBD2 aligns across 10 bases. What was sequenced was peripheral blood. CDR3 residues: CASAGTSVDEQYF. CDR3 DNA: TGTGCCAGTGCCGGGACTAGCGTGGACGAGCAGTACTTC.